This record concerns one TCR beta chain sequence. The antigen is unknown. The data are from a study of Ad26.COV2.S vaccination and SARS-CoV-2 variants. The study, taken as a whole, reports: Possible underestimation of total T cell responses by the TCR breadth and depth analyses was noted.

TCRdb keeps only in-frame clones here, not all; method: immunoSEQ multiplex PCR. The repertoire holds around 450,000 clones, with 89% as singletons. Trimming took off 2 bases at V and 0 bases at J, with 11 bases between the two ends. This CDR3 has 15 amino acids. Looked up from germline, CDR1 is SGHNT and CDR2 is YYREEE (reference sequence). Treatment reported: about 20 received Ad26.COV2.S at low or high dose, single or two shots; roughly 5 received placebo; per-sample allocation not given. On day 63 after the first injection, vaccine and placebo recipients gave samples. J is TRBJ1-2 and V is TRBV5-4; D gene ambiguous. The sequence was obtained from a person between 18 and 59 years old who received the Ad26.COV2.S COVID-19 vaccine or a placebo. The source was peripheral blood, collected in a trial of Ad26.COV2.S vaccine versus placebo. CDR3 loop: CASSLRGLANYGYTF. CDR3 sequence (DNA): TGTGCCAGCAGCTTAAGAGGCTTAGCTAACTATGGCTACACCTTC.